The rows below give T cell receptor beta chains drawn from one sample of a study of blood T cell repertoires in COVID-19. Data came from immunoSEQ multiplex PCR; TCRdb stores just in-frame clones and leaves some out. The sample carries approximately 150,000 clones, 75% to 90% recorded once. Sequenced sample: peripheral blood. These receptors came from a man in his fifties who had recovered from COVID-19. Each CDR3 is given with its conserved first and last residue. A D gene is named only where the DNA matches it firmly. Clone size is shown for a subset of rows, as once, few, many or a class of expanded clone.

clone_size: NA
d_call: NA
j_call: TRBJ2-6
v_call: TRBV12-5
cdr3_aa: CASGLPRQNSGANVLTF
cdr3_nt: TGTGCTAGTGGTTTGCCTCGACAGAACTCTGGGGCCAACGTCCTGACTTTC

clone_size: NA
d_call: NA
j_call: TRBJ2-3
v_call: TRBV6-4
cdr3_aa: CASSRSGASGNFDTQYF
cdr3_nt: TGTGCCAGCAGTAGGTCAGGGGCCAGTGGAAATTTCGATACGCAGTATTTT

clone_size: NA
d_call: NA
j_call: TRBJ1-4
v_call: TRBV4-3
cdr3_aa: CASSQDWRGREKLFF
cdr3_nt: TGCGCCAGCAGCCAAGATTGGAGGGGTAGAGAAAAACTGTTTTTT

clone_size: many
d_call: TRBD1
j_call: TRBJ1-4
v_call: TRBV27
cdr3_aa: CASSLSGQSNEKLFF
cdr3_nt: TGTGCCAGCAGTTTATCGGGACAGTCTAATGAAAAACTGTTTTTT

clone_size: once
d_call: NA
j_call: TRBJ1-1
v_call: TRBV5-1
cdr3_aa: CASSLIGNLNTEAFF
cdr3_nt: TGCGCCAGCAGCTTGATCGGGAACTTAAACACTGAAGCTTTCTTT

clone_size: NA
d_call: TRBD1
j_call: TRBJ1-3
v_call: TRBV7-2
cdr3_aa: CASSLLGQGGNTIYF
cdr3_nt: TGTGCCAGCAGCCTACTGGGACAGGGTGGAAACACCATATATTTT

clone_size: once
d_call: TRBD1
j_call: TRBJ2-5
v_call: TRBV7-2
cdr3_aa: CASSYDRGIQETQYF
cdr3_nt: TGTGCCAGCAGCTACGACAGGGGGATCCAAGAGACCCAGTACTTC

clone_size: once
d_call: NA
j_call: TRBJ2-3
v_call: TRBV18
cdr3_aa: CASSDTPRQPQYF
cdr3_nt: TGTGCCAGCTCAGACACCCCTAGACAGCCGCAGTATTTT

clone_size: NA
d_call: TRBD2
j_call: TRBJ2-3
v_call: TRBV3-1/TRBV3-2
cdr3_aa: CASSLRGSGDTDTQYF
cdr3_nt: TGTGCCAGCAGCCTTCGGGGCAGCGGGGACACAGATACGCAGTATTTT

clone_size: NA
d_call: TRBD1
j_call: TRBJ1-1
v_call: TRBV24-1
cdr3_aa: CATTGQGAGLGTEAFF
cdr3_nt: TGTGCCACCACGGGACAGGGGGCGGGGTTGGGCACTGAAGCTTTCTTT

clone_size: NA
d_call: TRBD1
j_call: TRBJ1-1
v_call: TRBV30
cdr3_aa: CAWRVQGGTEAFF
cdr3_nt: TGTGCCTGGAGAGTACAGGGGGGGACTGAAGCTTTCTTT

clone_size: NA
d_call: NA
j_call: TRBJ2-5
v_call: TRBV7-3
cdr3_aa: CASSRGGSETQYF
cdr3_nt: TGTGCCAGCAGCCGAGGGGGTTCCGAGACCCAGTACTTC

clone_size: NA
d_call: NA
j_call: TRBJ1-5
v_call: TRBV10-3
cdr3_aa: CAISEGGRTASNQPQHF
cdr3_nt: TGTGCCATCAGTGAAGGAGGAAGGACGGCTAGCAATCAGCCCCAGCATTTT

clone_size: NA
d_call: TRBD2
j_call: TRBJ2-1
v_call: TRBV2
cdr3_aa: CASKTTTGTSVDEQFF
cdr3_nt: TGTGCCAGCAAGACGACAACCGGGACTAGTGTGGATGAGCAGTTCTTC

clone_size: NA
d_call: TRBD1
j_call: TRBJ2-5
v_call: TRBV19
cdr3_aa: CASSTGQGKETQYF
cdr3_nt: TGTGCCAGTAGCACGGGACAGGGGAAAGAGACCCAGTACTTC

clone_size: NA
d_call: TRBD2
j_call: TRBJ2-2
v_call: TRBV7-9
cdr3_aa: CASSLTSGNTGELFF
cdr3_nt: TGTGCCAGCAGCTTAACTAGCGGAAACACCGGGGAGCTGTTTTTT

clone_size: NA
d_call: TRBD1
j_call: TRBJ1-5
v_call: TRBV6-5
cdr3_aa: CASSQTGYSNQPQHF
cdr3_nt: TGTGCCAGCAGTCAGACAGGGTATAGCAATCAGCCCCAGCATTTT

clone_size: NA
d_call: TRBD1
j_call: TRBJ2-5
v_call: TRBV11-2
cdr3_aa: CASSEWTGQGETQYF
cdr3_nt: TGTGCCAGCAGCGAATGGACAGGGCAGGGGGAGACCCAGTACTTC

clone_size: NA
d_call: TRBD2
j_call: TRBJ2-5
v_call: TRBV9
cdr3_aa: CASSVEGGGALGETQYF
cdr3_nt: TGTGCCAGCAGCGTAGAGGGCGGGGGGGCCTTAGGAGAGACCCAGTACTTC

clone_size: NA
d_call: TRBD1
j_call: TRBJ1-1
v_call: TRBV6-6
cdr3_aa: CASSYQGANTEAFF
cdr3_nt: TGTGCCAGCAGTTATCAGGGGGCAAACACTGAAGCTTTCTTT

clone_size: NA
d_call: NA
j_call: TRBJ1-1
v_call: TRBV6-5
cdr3_aa: CASSYRYGLDTEAFF
cdr3_nt: TGTGCCAGCAGTTACCGATACGGGTTGGACACTGAAGCTTTCTTT

clone_size: NA
d_call: NA
j_call: TRBJ2-2
v_call: TRBV9
cdr3_aa: CASSETVTGELFF
cdr3_nt: TGTGCCAGCAGCGAGACAGTTACCGGGGAGCTGTTTTTT

clone_size: NA
d_call: TRBD1
j_call: TRBJ2-2
v_call: TRBV7-6
cdr3_aa: CASRNPGQGAHTGELFF
cdr3_nt: TGTGCCAGCAGAAATCCGGGACAGGGAGCGCACACCGGGGAGCTGTTTTTT

clone_size: NA
d_call: TRBD2
j_call: TRBJ2-3
v_call: TRBV4-3
cdr3_aa: CASSPSGLAGPDTQYF
cdr3_nt: TGCGCCAGCAGCCCTTCGGGACTAGCGGGTCCAGATACGCAGTATTTT

clone_size: many
d_call: TRBD2
j_call: TRBJ2-7
v_call: TRBV7-2
cdr3_aa: CASSWTSGPEAEQYF
cdr3_nt: TGTGCCAGCAGCTGGACTAGCGGGCCGGAGGCCGAGCAGTACTTC

clone_size: NA
d_call: TRBD1
j_call: TRBJ2-7
v_call: TRBV27
cdr3_aa: CATQTGTGGAEQYF
cdr3_nt: TGTGCCACCCAGACCGGGACAGGGGGCGCAGAGCAGTACTTC

clone_size: NA
d_call: TRBD2
j_call: TRBJ2-3
v_call: TRBV14
cdr3_aa: CASSLTVASGGADTQYF
cdr3_nt: TGTGCCAGCAGTCTTACGGTGGCTAGCGGGGGGGCAGATACGCAGTATTTT

clone_size: NA
d_call: NA
j_call: TRBJ1-1
v_call: TRBV4-1
cdr3_aa: CASSQGPGTEAFF
cdr3_nt: TGCGCCAGCAGCCAAGGGCCGGGCACTGAAGCTTTCTTT

clone_size: few
d_call: NA
j_call: TRBJ1-1
v_call: TRBV6-5
cdr3_aa: CASSYSNTGDTEAFF
cdr3_nt: TGTGCCAGCAGTTACTCAAACACGGGGGACACTGAAGCTTTCTTT

clone_size: NA
d_call: TRBD1
j_call: TRBJ2-7
v_call: TRBV11-2
cdr3_aa: CASSFRQGATYEQYF
cdr3_nt: TGTGCCAGCAGCTTTAGGCAGGGGGCTACCTACGAGCAGTACTTC

clone_size: NA
d_call: NA
j_call: TRBJ2-5
v_call: TRBV5-1
cdr3_aa: CASSLEPPTRQETQYF
cdr3_nt: TGCGCCAGCAGCTTGGAACCCCCCACTAGACAAGAGACCCAGTACTTC

clone_size: NA
d_call: TRBD1
j_call: TRBJ2-1
v_call: TRBV6-2/TRBV6-3
cdr3_aa: CASSQTGTVLHGEQFF
cdr3_nt: TGTGCCAGCAGCCAAACCGGGACAGTCTTACATGGTGAGCAGTTCTTC